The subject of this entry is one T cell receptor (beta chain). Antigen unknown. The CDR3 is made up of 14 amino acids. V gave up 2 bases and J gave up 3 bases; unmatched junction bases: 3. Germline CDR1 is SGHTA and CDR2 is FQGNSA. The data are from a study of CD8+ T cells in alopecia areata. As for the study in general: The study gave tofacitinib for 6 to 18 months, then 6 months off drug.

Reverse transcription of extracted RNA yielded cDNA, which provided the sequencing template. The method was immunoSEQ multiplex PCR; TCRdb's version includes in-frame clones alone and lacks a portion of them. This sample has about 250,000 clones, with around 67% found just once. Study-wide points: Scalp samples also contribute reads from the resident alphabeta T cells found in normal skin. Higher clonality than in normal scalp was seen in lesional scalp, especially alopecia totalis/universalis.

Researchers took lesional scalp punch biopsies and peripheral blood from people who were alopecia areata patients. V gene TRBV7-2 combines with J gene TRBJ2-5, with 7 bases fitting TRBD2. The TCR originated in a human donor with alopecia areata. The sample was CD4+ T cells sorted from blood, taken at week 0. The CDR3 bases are TGTGCCAGCAGCTTAAGTACTAGCGAAGAGACCCAGTACTTC. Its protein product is CASSLSTSEETQYF.